A single sample gave rise to the 13 T cell receptor beta chains below, sequenced in a study of molecular identifiers for immune sequencing clone quantification. MiXCR, run by TCRdb on the PCR reads, gives a single entry per CDR3 protein. The data hold about 100,000 distinct CDR3 sequences, with 36% observed a single time. Source material: naive CD8+ T cells from blood, with Jurkat cell RNA spiked in. The subset is: FACS-sorted CD8+CD4-CCR7+CD45RA+ naive T cells. The receptors were gathered from a human donor in good health. Some libraries in this study had Jurkat cell RNA spiked in.

This clonotype was observed a handful of times. The chain links TRBV27 to TRBJ2-2; the D gene is possibly TRBD2 (5 bases). Germline V gene sequence: CDR1 MNHEY, CDR2 SMNVEV (reference sequence). The V end was cut by 2 bases, the J end by 4 bases, with 11 bases between. The CDR3 consists of 15 residues. CDR3 loop: CASSLSFRGTGELFF. For the CDR3, the DNA is TGTGCCAGCAGTTTAAGCTTCCGGGGCACCGGGGAGCTGTTTTTT.

The chain links TRBV5-1 to TRBJ1-2; tentatively, D is TRBD1 (6 bases). Germline V gene sequence: CDR1 SGHRS, CDR2 YFSETQ. Trimming left V 2 bases short and J 5 bases short, with 13 bases between. This CDR3 region has 14 residues. The CDR3 spells CASSLWDKGYGYTF. Written as DNA, the CDR3 is TGCGCCAGCAGCTTATGGGACAAAGGATATGGCTACACCTTC.

The V gene is TRBV7-8, the J gene TRBJ2-2, with 8 bases identical to TRBD1. V lost 4 bases and J lost 1; bases outside the gene matches: 5. Germline V gives CDR1 SGHVS, CDR2 FQNEAQ. The CDR3 has 16 amino acids. The CDR3 nucleotides are TGTGCCAGCAGCTCAAGGGGACAGGTGAACACCGGGGAGCTGTTTTTT. It is translated as CASSSRGQVNTGELFF.

This clonotype appeared a few times. The chain carries TRBV7-9 and TRBJ2-2; D is tentatively TRBD1 or TRBD2 (6 bases each). Germline CDR1 and CDR2: SEHNR and FQNEAQ (reference sequence). This CDR3 contains 12 residues. The V end was cut by 3 bases, the J end by 10 bases, with 9 bases between. In nucleotides, the CDR3 is TGTGCCAGCAGCTTGGGGGGCGTGGAGCTGTTTTTT. Its protein is CASSLGGVELFF.

This sequence joins TRBV28 and TRBJ2-1, with TRBD2 as a possible D gene (6 bases). Germline loops: CDR1 MDHEN, CDR2 SYDVKM. There are 13 residues in the CDR3. V shed 7 bases and J shed 3 bases, with 10 bases lying between them. CDR3 sequence: CASMTSYYNEQFF. CDR3 DNA sequence: TGTGCCAGCATGACTAGTTACTACAATGAGCAGTTCTTC.

The genes are TRBV12-3 or TRBV12-4 and TRBJ2-7; 8 positions agree with TRBD2. With V trimmed by 7 bases and J by 0 bases, 5 bases remained unmatched. This CDR3 has 14 amino acids. CDR3 region: CASTWSGGSYEQYF. DNA of the CDR3: TGTGCCAGCACCTGGAGCGGGGGCTCCTACGAGCAGTACTTC.

The chain has TRBV5-5 and TRBJ2-7; D may be TRBD1 or TRBD2 (6 bases each). The V gene lost 1 base and the J gene lost 0 bases, with 11 bases spanning the gap. Looked up from germline, CDR1 is SGHKS and CDR2 is YYEKEE (reference sequence). This CDR3 spans 15 amino acids. In nucleotides, the CDR3 is TGTGCCAGCAGCTTGAGGGGGGCCCCCTCCTACGAGCAGTACTTC. Protein product: CASSLRGAPSYEQYF. The complete variable domain, with remaining parts taken from reference TRBV5-5 and TRBJ2-7, reads DAGVTQSPTHLIKTRGQQVTLRCSPISGHKSVSWYQQVLGQGPQFIFQYYEKEERGRGNFPDRFSARQFPNYSSELNVNALLLGDSALYLCASSLRGAPSYEQYFGPGTRLTVT.

This clonotype came up a few times. V usage is TRBV4-2 and J usage is TRBJ2-1; 16 bases line up with TRBD2. V dropped 3 bases and J dropped 4; count of bases not matched to a gene: 3. The V gene's germline CDR1 is LGHNA and CDR2 YNFKEQ. The CDR3 is 17 amino acids. CDR3 DNA sequence: TGTGCCAGCAGCCAGGGACTAGCGGGAGGGCCGTACAATGAGCAGTTCTTC. Encoded protein: CASSQGLAGGPYNEQFF.

This clonotype has a handful of counts. The V call is TRBV6-5, the J call TRBJ2-5; D is undetermined. Germline V CDR1 and CDR2: MNHEY, SVGAGI. The V end lost 4 bases, the J end lost 5 bases, and 11 bases lay between the germline ends. This CDR3 is 13 amino acids long. The chain's CDR3 is CASSWHNGETQYF. CDR3 sequence (DNA): TGTGCCAGCAGTTGGCATAACGGGGAGACCCAGTACTTC.

Concerning this clonotype: The junction differs from germline at one of its ends, possibly a read error. The chain carries TRBV12-3 or TRBV12-4 and TRBJ2-5; 7 positions match TRBD1. This CDR3 contains 17 residues. Here the CDR3 DNA reads TGTGCCAGCAGTTTATCCACAACCGGGACAGCCCAAGGGACCCAGTACTTC. Residues: CASSLSTTGTAQGTQYF.

This clonotype was recorded once. The junction shows a germline mismatch at one end, possibly a read error. V usage is TRBV9 and J usage is TRBJ2-3; TRBD2 matches 11 bases. This CDR3 spans 16 amino acids. Germline loops: CDR1 SGDLS, CDR2 YYNGEE. The CDR3 DNA sequence: TGTGCCAGCAGCGGGGGACTAGCGGCCATCACAGATACGCAGTGTTTT. Translated: CASSGGLAAITDTQCF.

This clonotype occurred a few times. This chain joins TRBV3-1 and TRBJ2-3; TRBD2 aligns across 9 bases. CDR1 is LGHDT and CDR2 is YNNKEL in the germline V gene (reference sequence). Unmatched junction bases numbered 6, after V lost 3 bases and J lost 2 bases. CDR3 length equals 16 residues. The CDR3 spells CASSQGGTSTTDTQYF. The CDR3 region has the DNA TGTGCCAGCAGCCAGGGCGGGACTAGCACCACAGATACGCAGTATTTT.

This chain links TRBV28 with TRBJ1-1, with D unresolved. Germline lookup yields CDR1 MDHEN and CDR2 SYDVKM. This CDR3 is 17 amino acids long. The V gene lost 2 bases and the J gene lost 1 base, with 17 bases spanning the gap. The CDR3 DNA sequence: TGTGCCAGCAGTTTAGGGATGGGGAGGCTGGGGAACACTGAAGCTTTCTTT. Translating gives CASSLGMGRLGNTEAFF. Complete variable domain (other parts from reference TRBV28 and TRBJ1-1): DVKVTQSSRYLVKRTGEKVFLECVQDMDHENMFWYRQDPGLGLRLIYFSYDVKMKEKGDIPEGYSVSREKKERFSLILESASTNQTSMYLCASSLGMGRLGNTEAFFGQGTRLTVV.